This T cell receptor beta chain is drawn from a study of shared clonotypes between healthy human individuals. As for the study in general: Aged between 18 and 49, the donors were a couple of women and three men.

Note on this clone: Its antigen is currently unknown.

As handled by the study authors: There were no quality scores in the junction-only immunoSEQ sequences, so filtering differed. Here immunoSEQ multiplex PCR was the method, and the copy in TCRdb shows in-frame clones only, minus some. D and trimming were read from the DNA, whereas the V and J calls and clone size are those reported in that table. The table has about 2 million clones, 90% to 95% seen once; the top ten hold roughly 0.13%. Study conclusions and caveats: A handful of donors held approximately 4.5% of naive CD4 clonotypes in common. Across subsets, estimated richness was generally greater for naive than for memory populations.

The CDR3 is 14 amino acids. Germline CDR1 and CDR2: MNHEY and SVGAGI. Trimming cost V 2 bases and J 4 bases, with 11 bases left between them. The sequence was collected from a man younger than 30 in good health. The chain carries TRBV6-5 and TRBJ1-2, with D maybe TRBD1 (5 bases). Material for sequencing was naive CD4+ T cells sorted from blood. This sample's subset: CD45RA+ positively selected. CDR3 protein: CASSYGRQSYGYTF. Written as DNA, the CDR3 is TGTGCCAGCAGTTACGGTAGACAGAGCTATGGCTACACCTTC.